The following is a TCR beta chain sequence with its context. CDR3 length: 14 amino acids. The germline V and J ends were trimmed by 1 base and 0 bases, with 6 bases remaining between them. Per germline, CDR1 SGHRS and CDR2 YFSETQ. This sample was included in a study of cytomegalovirus exposure and HLA in healthy donors. The PCR ran on 60 Vbeta and 13 Jbeta primers. TCRdb's table, derived via immunoSEQ multiplex PCR, lists solely in-frame clones and lacks some. The sample yields around 78,000 clones, around 80% seen once. This receptor was taken from a male donor in good health and CMV-seronegative. The source material was PBMCs. The chain is built from TRBV5-1 and TRBJ2-3; no clear D. Here the CDR3 DNA reads TGCGCCAGCAGCTTGAGCTCTAGCACAGATACGCAGTATTTT. It translates to CASSLSSSTDTQYF.